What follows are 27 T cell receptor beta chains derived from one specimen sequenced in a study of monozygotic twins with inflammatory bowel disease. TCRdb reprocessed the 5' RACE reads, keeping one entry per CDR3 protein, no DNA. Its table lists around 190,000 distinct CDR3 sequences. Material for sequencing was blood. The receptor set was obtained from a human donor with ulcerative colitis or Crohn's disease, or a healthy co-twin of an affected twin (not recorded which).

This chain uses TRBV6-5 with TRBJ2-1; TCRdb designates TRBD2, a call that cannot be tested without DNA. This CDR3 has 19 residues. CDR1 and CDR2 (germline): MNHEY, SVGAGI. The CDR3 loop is CASSYSGLAGVLSYNEQFF.

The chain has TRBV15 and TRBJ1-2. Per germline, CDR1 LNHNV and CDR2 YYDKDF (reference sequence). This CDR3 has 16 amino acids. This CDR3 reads CATSRDRIGGDYGYTF.

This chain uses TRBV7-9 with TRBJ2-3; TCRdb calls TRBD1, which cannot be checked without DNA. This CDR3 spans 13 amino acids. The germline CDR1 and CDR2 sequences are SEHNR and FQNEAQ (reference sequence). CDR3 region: CASSLDGADTQYF.

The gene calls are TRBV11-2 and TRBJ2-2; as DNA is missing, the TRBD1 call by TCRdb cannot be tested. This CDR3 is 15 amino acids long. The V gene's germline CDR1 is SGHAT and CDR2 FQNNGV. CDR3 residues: CASSPLKRFTGELFF.

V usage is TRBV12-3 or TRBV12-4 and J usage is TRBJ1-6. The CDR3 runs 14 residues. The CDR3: CASSGTARGSPLHF.

This CDR3 reads CASSLAGGAYGYTF. This sequence joins TRBV7-9 and TRBJ1-2; TCRdb outputs TRBD1, but without DNA this stays unchecked. The germline gives CDR1 SEHNR, CDR2 FQNEAQ (reference sequence). There are 14 residues in the CDR3.

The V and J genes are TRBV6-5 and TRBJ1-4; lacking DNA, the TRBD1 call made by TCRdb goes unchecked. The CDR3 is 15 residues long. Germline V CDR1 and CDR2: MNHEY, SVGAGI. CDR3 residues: CASSYNAGTGEKLFF.

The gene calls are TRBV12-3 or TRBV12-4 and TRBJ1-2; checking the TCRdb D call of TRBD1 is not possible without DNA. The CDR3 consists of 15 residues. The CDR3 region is CASSLLRTGDDGYTF.

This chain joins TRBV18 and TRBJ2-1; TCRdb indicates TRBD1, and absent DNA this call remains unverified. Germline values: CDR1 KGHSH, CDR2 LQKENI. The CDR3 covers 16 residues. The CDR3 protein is CASSPAGGYMNNEQFF.

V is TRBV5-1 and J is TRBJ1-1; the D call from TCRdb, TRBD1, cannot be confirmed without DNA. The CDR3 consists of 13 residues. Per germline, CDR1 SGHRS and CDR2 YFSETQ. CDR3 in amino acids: CASRPGVDTEAFF. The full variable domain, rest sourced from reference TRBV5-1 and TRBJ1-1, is KAGVTQTPRYLIKTRGQQVTLSCSPISGHRSVSWYQQTPGQGLQFLFEYFSETQRNKGNFPGRFSGRQFSNSRSEMNVSTLELGDSALYLCASRPGVDTEAFFGQGTRLTVV.

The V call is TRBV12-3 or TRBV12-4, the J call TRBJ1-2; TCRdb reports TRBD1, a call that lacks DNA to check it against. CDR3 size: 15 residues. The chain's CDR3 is CASSLGGQLNYGYTF.

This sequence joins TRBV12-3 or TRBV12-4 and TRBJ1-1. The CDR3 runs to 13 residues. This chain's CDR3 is CASSLGWGIKAFF.

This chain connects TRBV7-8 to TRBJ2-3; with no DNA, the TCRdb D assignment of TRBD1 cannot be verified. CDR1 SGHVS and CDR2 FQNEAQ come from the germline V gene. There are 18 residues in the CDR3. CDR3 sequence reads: CASSFGYFLQGASDTQYF. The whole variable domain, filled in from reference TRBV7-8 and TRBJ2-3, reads GAGVSQSPRYKVAKRGQDVALRCDPISGHVSLFWYQQALGQGPEFLTYFQNEAQLDKSGLPSDRFFAERPEGSVSTLKIQRTQQEDSAVYLCASSFGYFLQGASDTQYFGPGTRLTVL.

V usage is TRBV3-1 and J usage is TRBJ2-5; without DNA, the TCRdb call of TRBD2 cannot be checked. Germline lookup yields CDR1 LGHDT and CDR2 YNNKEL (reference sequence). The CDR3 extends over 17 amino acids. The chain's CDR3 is CASSQDQRGASRETQYF.

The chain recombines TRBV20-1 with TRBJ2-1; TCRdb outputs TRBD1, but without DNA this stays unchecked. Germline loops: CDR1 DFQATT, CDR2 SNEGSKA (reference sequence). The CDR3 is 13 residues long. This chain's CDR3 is CSARGAGLNEQFF.

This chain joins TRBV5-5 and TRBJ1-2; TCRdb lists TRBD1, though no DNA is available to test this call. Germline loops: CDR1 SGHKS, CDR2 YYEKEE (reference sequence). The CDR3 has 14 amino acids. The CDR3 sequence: CASSFMGAARGYTF.

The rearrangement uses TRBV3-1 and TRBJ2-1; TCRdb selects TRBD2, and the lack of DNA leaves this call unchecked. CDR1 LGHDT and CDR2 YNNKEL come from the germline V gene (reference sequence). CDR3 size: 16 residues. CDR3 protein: CASSPLLRGGHNEQFF.

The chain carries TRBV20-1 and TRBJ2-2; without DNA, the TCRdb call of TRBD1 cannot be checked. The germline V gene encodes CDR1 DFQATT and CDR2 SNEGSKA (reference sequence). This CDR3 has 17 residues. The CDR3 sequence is CSAPPRRQGVDTGELFF.

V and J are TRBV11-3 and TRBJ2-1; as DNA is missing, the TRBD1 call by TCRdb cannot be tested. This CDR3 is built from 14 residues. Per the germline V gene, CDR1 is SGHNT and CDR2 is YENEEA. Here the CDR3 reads CASSLQGASYEQFF.

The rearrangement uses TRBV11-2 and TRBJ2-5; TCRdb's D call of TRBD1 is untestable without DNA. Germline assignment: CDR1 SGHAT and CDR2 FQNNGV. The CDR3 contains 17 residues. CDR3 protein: CASSLVAGTVSGETQYF. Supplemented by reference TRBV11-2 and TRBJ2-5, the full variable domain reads EAGVAQSPRYKIIEKRQSVAFWCNPISGHATLYWYQQILGQGPKLLIQFQNNGVVDDSQLPKDRFSAERLKGVDSTLKIQPAKLEDSAVYLCASSLVAGTVSGETQYFGPGTRLLVL.

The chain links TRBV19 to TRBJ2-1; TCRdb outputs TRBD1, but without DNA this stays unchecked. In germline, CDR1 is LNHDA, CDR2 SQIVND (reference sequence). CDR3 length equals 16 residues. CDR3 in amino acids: CASSIGDRRLYNEQFF.

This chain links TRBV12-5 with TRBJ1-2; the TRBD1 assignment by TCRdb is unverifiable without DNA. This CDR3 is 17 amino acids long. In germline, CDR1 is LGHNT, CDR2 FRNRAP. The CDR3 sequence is CASGPWGKTGGVYGYTF.

The CDR3 sequence: CSVVGVYEQYF. The chain joins TRBV29-1 to TRBJ2-7. CDR3 length: 11 amino acids. The germline V gene has CDR1 SQVTM and CDR2 ANQGSEA.

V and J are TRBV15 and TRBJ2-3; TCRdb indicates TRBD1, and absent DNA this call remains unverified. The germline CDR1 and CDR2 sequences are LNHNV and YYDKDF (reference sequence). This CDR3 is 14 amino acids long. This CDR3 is CATSNRKLTDTQYF.

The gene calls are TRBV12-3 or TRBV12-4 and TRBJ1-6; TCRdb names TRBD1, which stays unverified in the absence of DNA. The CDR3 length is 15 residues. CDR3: CASRTGSSYNSPLHF.

This chain's CDR3 is CSAMRTGHTDTQYF. V usage is TRBV20-1 and J usage is TRBJ2-3; there is no DNA to check the TCRdb D call of TRBD1. Germline CDR1 DFQATT, CDR2 SNEGSKA (reference sequence). The CDR3 runs 14 residues.

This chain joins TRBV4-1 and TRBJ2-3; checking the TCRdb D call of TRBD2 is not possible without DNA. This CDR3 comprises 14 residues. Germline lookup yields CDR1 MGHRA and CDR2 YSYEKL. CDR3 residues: CASSPGLAGVTQYF.